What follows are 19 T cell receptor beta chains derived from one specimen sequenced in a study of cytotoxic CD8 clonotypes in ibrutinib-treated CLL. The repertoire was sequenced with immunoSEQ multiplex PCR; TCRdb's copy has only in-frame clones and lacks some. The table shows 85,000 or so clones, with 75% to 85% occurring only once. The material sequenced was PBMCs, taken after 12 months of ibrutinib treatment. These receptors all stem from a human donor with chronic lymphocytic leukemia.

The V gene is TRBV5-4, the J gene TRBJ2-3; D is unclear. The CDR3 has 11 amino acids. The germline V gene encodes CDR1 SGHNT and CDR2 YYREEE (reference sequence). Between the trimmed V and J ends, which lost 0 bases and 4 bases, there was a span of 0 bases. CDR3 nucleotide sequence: TGTGCCAGCAGCTTGGCAGATACGCAGTATTTT. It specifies CASSLADTQYF.

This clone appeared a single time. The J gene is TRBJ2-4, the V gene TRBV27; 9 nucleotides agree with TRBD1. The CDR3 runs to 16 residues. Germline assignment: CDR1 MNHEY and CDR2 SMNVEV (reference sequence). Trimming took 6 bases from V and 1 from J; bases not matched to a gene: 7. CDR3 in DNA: TGTGCCAGCAGCCCAGGACAGGGGAGGGCCAAAAACATTCAGTACTTC. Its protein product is CASSPGQGRAKNIQYF.

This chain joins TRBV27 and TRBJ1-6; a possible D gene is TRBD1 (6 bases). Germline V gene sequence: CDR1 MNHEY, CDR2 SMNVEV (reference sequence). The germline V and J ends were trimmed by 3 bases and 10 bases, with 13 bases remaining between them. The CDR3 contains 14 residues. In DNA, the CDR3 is TGTGCCAGCAGTTTTGGGGGCAGACAGTCACCCCTCCACTTT. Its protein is CASSFGGRQSPLHF.

The DNA for the CDR3 is TGTGCCAGTAGTCCCCGGACGGGTTCCTATAATTCACCCCTCCACTTT. It encodes CASSPRTGSYNSPLHF. The rearrangement joins TRBV19 to TRBJ1-6; no clear D. V lost 5 bases, J lost 1 base, and 12 bases lay in between. Germline CDR1 and CDR2: LNHDA and SQIVND (reference sequence). The CDR3 is made up of 16 amino acids.

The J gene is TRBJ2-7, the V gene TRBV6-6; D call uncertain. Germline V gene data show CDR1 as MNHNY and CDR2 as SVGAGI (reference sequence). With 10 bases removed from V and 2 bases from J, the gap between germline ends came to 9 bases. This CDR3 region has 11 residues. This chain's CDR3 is CATGRPYEQYF. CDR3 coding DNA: TGTGCCACAGGCCGTCCCTACGAGCAGTACTTC.

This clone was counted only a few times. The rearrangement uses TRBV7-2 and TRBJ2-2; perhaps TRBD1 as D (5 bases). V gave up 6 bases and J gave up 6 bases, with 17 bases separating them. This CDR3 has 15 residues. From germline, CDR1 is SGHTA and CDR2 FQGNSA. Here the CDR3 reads CASRPSVVGAGELFF. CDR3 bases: TGTGCCAGCAGACCGAGCGTGGTAGGGGCCGGGGAGCTGTTTTTT.

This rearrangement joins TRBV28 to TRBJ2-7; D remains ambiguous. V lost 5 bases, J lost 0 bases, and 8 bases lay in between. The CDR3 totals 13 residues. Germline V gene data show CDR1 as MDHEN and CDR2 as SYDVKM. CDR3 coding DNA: TGTGCCAGCAGTCCCGCCGACTCCTACGAGCAGTACTTC. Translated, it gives CASSPADSYEQYF.

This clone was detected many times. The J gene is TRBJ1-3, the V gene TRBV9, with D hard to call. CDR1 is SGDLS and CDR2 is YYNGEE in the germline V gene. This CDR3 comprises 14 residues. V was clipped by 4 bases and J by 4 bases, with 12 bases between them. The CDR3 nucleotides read TGTGCCAGCAGCCAACTAACGGGGGGAAACACCATATATTTT. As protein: CASSQLTGGNTIYF. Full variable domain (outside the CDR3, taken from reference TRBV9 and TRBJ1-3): DSGVTQTPKHLITATGQRVTLRCSPRSGDLSVYWYQQSLDQGLQFLIQYYNGEERAKGNILERFSAQQFPDLHSELNLSSLELGDSALYFCASSQLTGGNTIYFGEGSWLTVV.

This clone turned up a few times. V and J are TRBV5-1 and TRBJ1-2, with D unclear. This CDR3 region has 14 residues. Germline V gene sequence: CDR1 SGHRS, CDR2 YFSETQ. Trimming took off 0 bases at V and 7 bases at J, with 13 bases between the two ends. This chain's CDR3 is CASSLAAEVGGYTF. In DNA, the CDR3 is TGCGCCAGCAGCTTGGCCGCGGAGGTGGGTGGCTACACCTTC.

For the CDR3, the DNA is TGTGCCAGCAGCCCCTGGAGCGGAGGGGCAGATACGCAGTATTTT. Its translation: CASSPWSGGADTQYF. The rearrangement uses TRBV7-2 and TRBJ2-3; a weak D match, TRBD2 (6 bases). CDR3 size: 15 residues. Germline CDR1 SGHTA, CDR2 FQGNSA. Trimming shortened V by 5 bases and J by 4 bases, and 16 bases separated the two germline ends.

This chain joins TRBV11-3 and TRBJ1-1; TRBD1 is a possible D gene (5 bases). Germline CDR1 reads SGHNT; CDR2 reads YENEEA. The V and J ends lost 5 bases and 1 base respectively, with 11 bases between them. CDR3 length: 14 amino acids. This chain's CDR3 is CASSGGRGNTEAFF. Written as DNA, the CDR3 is TGTGCCAGCAGCGGGGGACGGGGGAACACTGAAGCTTTCTTT.

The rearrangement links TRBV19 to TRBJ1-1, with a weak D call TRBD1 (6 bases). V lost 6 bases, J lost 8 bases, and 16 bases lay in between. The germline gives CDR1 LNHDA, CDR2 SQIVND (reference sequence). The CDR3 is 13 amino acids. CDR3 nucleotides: TGTGCCAGTAGCAGACGACAGGTTGGGGAAGCTTTCTTT. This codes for CASSRRQVGEAFF.

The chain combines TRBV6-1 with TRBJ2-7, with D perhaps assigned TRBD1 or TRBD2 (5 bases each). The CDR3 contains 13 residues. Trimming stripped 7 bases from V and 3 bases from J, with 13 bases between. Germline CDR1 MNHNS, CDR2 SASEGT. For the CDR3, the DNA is TGTGCCAGCAAACTTCGGGACCTCTACGAGCAGTACTTC. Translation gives CASKLRDLYEQYF.

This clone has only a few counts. The CDR3 loop reads CASSLWQGNSPLHF. CDR3 in DNA: TGTGCCAGCAGCTTGTGGCAGGGAAATTCACCCCTCCACTTT. V is TRBV5-6 and J is TRBJ1-6; D possibly corresponds to TRBD1 (5 bases). Between the trimmed V and J ends, which lost 1 base and 7 bases, there was a span of 9 bases. The CDR3 consists of 14 residues. Germline CDR1 and CDR2: SGHDT and YYEEEE.

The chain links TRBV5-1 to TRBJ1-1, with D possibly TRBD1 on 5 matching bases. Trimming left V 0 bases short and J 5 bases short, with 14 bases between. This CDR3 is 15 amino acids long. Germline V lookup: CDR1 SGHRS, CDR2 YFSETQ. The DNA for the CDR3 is TGCGCCAGCAGCTTGGAGGGTCCGGGGGAGACTGAAGCTTTCTTT. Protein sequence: CASSLEGPGETEAFF.

The DNA for the CDR3 is TGTGCCAGCTCACCCCGGGGTCAGGAGAGCTACACCTTC. This sequence encodes CASSPRGQESYTF. J is TRBJ1-2 and V is TRBV18; D remains ambiguous. The CDR3 covers 13 residues. Trimming removed 3 bases at V and 9 bases at J, with 14 bases between. Germline assignment: CDR1 KGHSH and CDR2 LQKENI. The variable domain in full, completed from reference TRBV18 and TRBJ1-2, reads NAGVMQNPRHLVRRRGQEARLRCSPMKGHSHVYWYRQLPEEGLKFMVYLQKENIIDESGMPKERFSAEFPKEGPSILRIQQVVRGDSAAYFCASSPRGQESYTFGSGTRLTVV.

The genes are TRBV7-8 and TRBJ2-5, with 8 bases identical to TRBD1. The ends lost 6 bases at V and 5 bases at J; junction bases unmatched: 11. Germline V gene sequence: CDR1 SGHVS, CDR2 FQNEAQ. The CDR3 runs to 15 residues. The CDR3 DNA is TGTGCCAGCAGAGATAGAACGGACAGGGATGAGACCCAGTACTTC. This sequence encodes CASRDRTDRDETQYF.

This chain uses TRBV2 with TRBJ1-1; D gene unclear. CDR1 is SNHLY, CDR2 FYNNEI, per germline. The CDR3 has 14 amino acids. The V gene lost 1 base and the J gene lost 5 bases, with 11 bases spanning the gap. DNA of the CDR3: TGTGCCAGCAGTGAAGAGGTGGGTGGGACTGAAGCTTTCTTT. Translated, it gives CASSEEVGGTEAFF.

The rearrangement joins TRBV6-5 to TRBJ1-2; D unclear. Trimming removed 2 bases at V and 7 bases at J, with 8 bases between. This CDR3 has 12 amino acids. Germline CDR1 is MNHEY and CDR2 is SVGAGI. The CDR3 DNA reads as TGTGCCAGCAGTTACGGGCCGGGTGGCTACACCTTC. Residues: CASSYGPGGYTF.